What follows is one TCR beta chain and its context. This specimen belongs to a study of blood T cells in healthy people across ages. Using a J-beta primer mix together with a sample-barcoded 5' primer, a second PCR was run for roughly 7 to 11 cycles. TCRdb independently ran MiXCR on the 5' RACE reads; one entry per CDR3 protein. Of 800,000 to 950,000 distinct CDR3 sequences in the sample, approximately 32% were seen once. CDR1 SEHNR and CDR2 FQNEAQ come from the germline V gene (reference sequence). The CDR3 spans 16 residues. V lost 6 bases and J 2 bases, leaving 20 bases between the germline ends. No fewer than 6 million PBMCs went into each sample. RNA extraction gave at least 5 micrograms of total RNA per sample. These data were also reused for a study on T cells of mothers and their children. Per that study: cDNA was made from all extracted RNA, about 1.5 ug per 15 ul. Slightly higher overlap, not significant, was seen in related mother-child pairs than in unrelated pairs.

The TCR sequence derives from a woman in her thirties or forties in good health. This chain joins TRBV7-9 and TRBJ2-7; perhaps D is TRBD1 or TRBD2 (5 bases each). Sample: blood. CDR3 DNA: TGTGCCAGCAGTCATCAACCGGGACGGCAGACCTACGAGCAGTACTTC. Translated: CASSHQPGRQTYEQYF.